This T cell receptor beta chain was identified during a study of T cell responses to AZD1222 COVID-19 vaccine. Broader study findings: Baseline serostatus was positive in only five to seven AZD1222 recipients. A rise in Spike-specific TCR breadth and depth followed two AZD1222 doses. Donors in the cohort were predominantly white British and more often female, and clonal diversity was possibly underestimated. None of the repertoires were sampled until the peak T cell response had passed.

The assay was immunoSEQ multiplex PCR, and TCRdb's table has in-frame clones only and misses some. Altogether 150,000 to 200,000 clones are present, 80% to 95% being singletons, with the ten largest covering about 4.2%. Per the germline V gene, CDR1 is SGHKS and CDR2 is YYEKEE (reference sequence). The CDR3 sequence is 16 residues long. The J segment lost 1 base and the V segment lost 4 bases, leaving 3 bases of the junction unmatched. Comment on this clone: Its cognate antigen is unknown.

The source was peripheral blood, collected on day 0 of AZD1222 vaccination. The chain is built from TRBV5-5 and TRBJ2-7, with 15 bases identical to TRBD2. The receptor was isolated from an adult in good health. This CDR3 reads CASSAGLAGGSYEQYF. The CDR3 coding sequence is TGTGCCAGCAGCGCGGGACTAGCGGGGGGATCCTACGAGCAGTACTTC. Supplemented by reference TRBV5-5 and TRBJ2-7, the full variable domain reads DAGVTQSPTHLIKTRGQQVTLRCSPISGHKSVSWYQQVLGQGPQFIFQYYEKEERGRGNFPDRFSARQFPNYSSELNVNALLLGDSALYLCASSAGLAGGSYEQYFGPGTRLTVT.